This T cell receptor (beta chain) stems from a study of blood T cell repertoires in COVID-19. About the research overall: PBMCs, B-cell-depleted T cells, or T cells provided the cDNA or gDNA that made up the material.

CDR3 length equals 16 residues. Germline trimming cut 1 base from V and 5 bases from J; bases unmatched to any gene: 10. CDR1 is MNHEY, CDR2 SMNVEV, per germline (reference sequence). Clinical history as reported by participants underpinned cohort assignment. In the authors' methods: Quantification of nucleated cells was approximated via reference gene primer amplification. The repertoire was sequenced with immunoSEQ multiplex PCR; TCRdb's copy has only in-frame clones and lacks some. The V and J calls and clone size were taken over from that table, and D and trimming were inferred from the DNA. The data show 310,000 or so clones, approximately 89% seen once.

This TCR was sampled from a woman aged 40 to 49 who had recovered from COVID-19. The material sequenced was PBMCs or T cells enriched from blood (not recorded which). The chain links TRBV27 to TRBJ2-5; 7 bases match TRBD2. The CDR3 protein is CASSLWGGDPRETQYF. In DNA form, the CDR3 reads TGTGCCAGCAGTTTATGGGGGGGGGACCCTCGGGAGACCCAGTACTTC.